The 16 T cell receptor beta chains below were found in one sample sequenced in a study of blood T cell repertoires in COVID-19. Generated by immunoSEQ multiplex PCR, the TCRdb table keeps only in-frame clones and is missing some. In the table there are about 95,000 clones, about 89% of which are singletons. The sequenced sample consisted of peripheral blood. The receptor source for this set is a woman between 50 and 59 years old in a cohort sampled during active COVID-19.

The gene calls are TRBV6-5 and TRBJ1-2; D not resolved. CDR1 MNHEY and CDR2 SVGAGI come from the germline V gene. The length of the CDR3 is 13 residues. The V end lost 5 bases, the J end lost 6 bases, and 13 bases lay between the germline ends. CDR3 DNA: TGTGCCAGCAGTCTGACCGGGTCCAATGGCTACACCTTC. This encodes CASSLTGSNGYTF.

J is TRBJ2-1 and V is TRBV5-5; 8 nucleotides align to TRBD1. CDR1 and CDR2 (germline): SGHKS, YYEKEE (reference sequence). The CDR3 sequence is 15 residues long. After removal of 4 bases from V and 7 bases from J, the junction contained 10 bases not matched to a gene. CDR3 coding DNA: TGTGCCAGCAGCCACCTGGACAGGGACGGAAATGAGCAGTTCTTC. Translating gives CASSHLDRDGNEQFF.

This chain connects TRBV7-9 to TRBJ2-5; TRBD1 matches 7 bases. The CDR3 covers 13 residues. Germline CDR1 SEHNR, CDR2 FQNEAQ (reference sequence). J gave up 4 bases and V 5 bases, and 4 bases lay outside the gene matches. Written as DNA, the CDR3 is TGTGCCAGCAGCGAATCAGGGGGAGAGACCCAGTACTTC. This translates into CASSESGGETQYF.

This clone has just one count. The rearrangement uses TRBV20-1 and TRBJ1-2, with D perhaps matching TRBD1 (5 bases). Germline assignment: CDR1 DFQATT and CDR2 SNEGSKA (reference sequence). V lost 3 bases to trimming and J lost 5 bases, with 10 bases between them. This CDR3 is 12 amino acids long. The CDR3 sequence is CSASYQGYGYTF. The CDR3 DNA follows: TGCAGTGCTAGTTATCAGGGTTATGGCTACACCTTC.

The CDR3 region is CASSPQRGGGNEQFF. Written as DNA, the CDR3 is TGTGCCAGCTCACCACAGCGCGGGGGGGGGAATGAGCAGTTCTTC. The chain employs TRBV18 and TRBJ2-1; 9 bases agree with TRBD2. Losses at the gene ends were 1 base for V and 7 bases for J; bases not matched to a gene: 5. Germline loops: CDR1 KGHSH, CDR2 LQKENI. The CDR3 extends over 15 amino acids. The full variable domain, its missing parts supplied by reference TRBV18 and TRBJ2-1, is NAGVMQNPRHLVRRRGQEARLRCSPMKGHSHVYWYRQLPEEGLKFMVYLQKENIIDESGMPKERFSAEFPKEGPSILRIQQVVRGDSAAYFCASSPQRGGGNEQFFGPGTRLTVL.

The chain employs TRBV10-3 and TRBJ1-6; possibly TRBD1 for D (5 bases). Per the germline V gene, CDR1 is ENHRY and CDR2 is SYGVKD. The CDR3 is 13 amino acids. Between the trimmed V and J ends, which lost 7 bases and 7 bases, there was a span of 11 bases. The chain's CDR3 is CAIKKGSNSPLHF. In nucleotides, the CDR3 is TGTGCCATCAAAAAGGGGTCGAATTCACCCCTCCACTTT.

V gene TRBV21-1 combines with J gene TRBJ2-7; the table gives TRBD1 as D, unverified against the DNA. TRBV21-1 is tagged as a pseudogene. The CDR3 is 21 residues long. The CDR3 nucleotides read TGTGCCAGCAGCCCCCGTAACGGTCCTTCCCGGGGGGGACAGGGGCGTCACGAGCAGTACTTC. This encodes CASSPRNGPSRGGQGRHEQYF.

The CDR3 here is CASGDRLSRYGYTF. The CDR3 nucleotides are TGTGCCAGCGGAGACAGGTTGAGTCGCTATGGCTACACCTTC. The rearrangement uses TRBV2 and TRBJ1-2; TRBD1 is a possible D gene (6 bases). The CDR3 has 14 amino acids. CDR1 SNHLY and CDR2 FYNNEI come from the germline V gene. Trimming pared 8 bases from V and 4 bases from J, leaving 17 bases between.

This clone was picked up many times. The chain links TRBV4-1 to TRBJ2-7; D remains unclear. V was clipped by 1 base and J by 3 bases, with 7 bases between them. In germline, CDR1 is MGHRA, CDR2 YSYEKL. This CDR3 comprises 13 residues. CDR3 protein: CASSQGAHYEQYF. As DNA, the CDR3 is TGCGCCAGCAGCCAAGGGGCACACTACGAGCAGTACTTC.

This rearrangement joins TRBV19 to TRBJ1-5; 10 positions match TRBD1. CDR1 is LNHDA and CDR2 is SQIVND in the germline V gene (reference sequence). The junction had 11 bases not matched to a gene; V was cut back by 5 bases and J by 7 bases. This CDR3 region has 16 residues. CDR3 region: CASSASGTGDWQPQHF. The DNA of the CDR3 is TGTGCCAGTAGTGCGTCCGGGACAGGGGATTGGCAGCCCCAGCATTTT.

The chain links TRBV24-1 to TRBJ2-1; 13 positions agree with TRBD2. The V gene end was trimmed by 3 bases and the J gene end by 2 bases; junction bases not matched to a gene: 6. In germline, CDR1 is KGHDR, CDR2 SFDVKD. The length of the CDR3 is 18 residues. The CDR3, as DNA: TGTGCCACCAGTGATGGCCGAACTAGCGGGAGGGCCTACAATGAGCAGTTCTTC. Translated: CATSDGRTSGRAYNEQFF.

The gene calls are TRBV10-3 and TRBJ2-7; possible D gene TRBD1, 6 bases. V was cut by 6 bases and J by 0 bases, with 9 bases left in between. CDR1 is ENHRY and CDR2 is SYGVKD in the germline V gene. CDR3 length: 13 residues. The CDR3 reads CAIRGQSSYEQYF. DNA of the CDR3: TGTGCCATCAGAGGACAGAGCTCCTACGAGCAGTACTTC.

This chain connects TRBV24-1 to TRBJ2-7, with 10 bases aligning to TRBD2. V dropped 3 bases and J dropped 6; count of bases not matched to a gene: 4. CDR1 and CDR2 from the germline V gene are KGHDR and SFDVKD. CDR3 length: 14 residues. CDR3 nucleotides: TGTGCCACCAGTGATAGCGGGAGGGCGGGCGAGCAGTACTTC. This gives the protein CATSDSGRAGEQYF.

The CDR3 loop is CASSLVGQGSSSGANVLTF. Written as DNA, the CDR3 is TGTGCCAGCAGCTTGGTTGGACAGGGGTCAAGCTCTGGGGCCAACGTCCTGACTTTC. The chain combines TRBV5-6 with TRBJ2-6, with 9 bases matching TRBD1. This CDR3 region has 19 residues. J gave up 0 bases and V 0 bases, and 7 bases lay outside the gene matches. CDR1 is SGHDT, CDR2 YYEEEE, per germline. The full variable domain, completed using reference TRBV5-6 and TRBJ2-6, is DAGVTQSPTHLIKTRGQQVTLRCSPKSGHDTVSWYQQALGQGPQFIFQYYEEEERQRGNFPDRFSGHQFPNYSSELNVNALLLGDSALYLCASSLVGQGSSSGANVLTFGAGSRLTVL.

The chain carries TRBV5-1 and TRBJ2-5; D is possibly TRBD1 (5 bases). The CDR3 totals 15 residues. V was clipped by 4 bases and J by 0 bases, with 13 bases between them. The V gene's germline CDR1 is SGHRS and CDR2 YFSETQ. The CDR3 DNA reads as TGCGCCAGCAGCACCAGACAGTCCTACCAAGAGACCCAGTACTTC. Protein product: CASSTRQSYQETQYF. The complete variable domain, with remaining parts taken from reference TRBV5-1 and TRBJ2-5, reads KAGVTQTPRYLIKTRGQQVTLSCSPISGHRSVSWYQQTPGQGLQFLFEYFSETQRNKGNFPGRFSGRQFSNSRSEMNVSTLELGDSALYLCASSTRQSYQETQYFGPGTRLLVL.

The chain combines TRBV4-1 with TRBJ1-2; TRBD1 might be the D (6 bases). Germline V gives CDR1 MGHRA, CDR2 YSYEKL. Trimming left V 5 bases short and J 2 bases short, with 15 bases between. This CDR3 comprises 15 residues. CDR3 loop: CASSTPGAANYGYTF. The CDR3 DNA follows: TGCGCCAGCAGCACCCCAGGGGCCGCCAACTATGGCTACACCTTC.